The next 27 T cell receptor beta chains were all read from a single sample in a study of blood T cell repertoires in COVID-19. Method: immunoSEQ multiplex PCR; TCRdb's copy keeps in-frame clones and lacks some. The profile shows some 130,000 clones, over 85% of them singletons. The sequencing input was peripheral blood. The receptors were sampled from a man between 60 and 75 years old with COVID-19, enrolled during active disease.

This rearrangement joins TRBV21-1 to TRBJ2-1; the listed D gene, TRBD2, was not tested against the DNA. TRBV21-1 is a listed pseudogene. This CDR3 has 15 residues. In nucleotides, the CDR3 is TGTGCCAGCAGCAAAGCTCGGACTAGTTACAATGAGCAGTTCTTC. Its protein product is CASSKARTSYNEQFF.

J is TRBJ2-5 and V is TRBV19; 7 bases fit TRBD1. The CDR3 loop spans 14 amino acids. V gave up 4 bases and J gave up 2 bases; unmatched junction bases: 4. Germline V gene lookup returns CDR1 LNHDA and CDR2 SQIVND (reference sequence). The CDR3 reads CASSKGQTQETQYF. In DNA form, the CDR3 reads TGTGCCAGTAGTAAGGGACAGACACAAGAGACCCAGTACTTC.

The rearrangement uses TRBV7-2 and TRBJ1-2, with D hard to call. From germline, CDR1 is SGHTA and CDR2 FQGNSA. The CDR3 sequence is 11 residues long. Trimming took off 5 bases at V and 8 bases at J, with 9 bases between the two ends. The CDR3 region has the DNA TGTGCCAGCAGCCCCTCACACGGCTACACCTTC. Translating it yields CASSPSHGYTF.

This chain links TRBV6-5 with TRBJ2-1, with a possible D match to TRBD2 (9 bases). The CDR3 is made up of 13 amino acids. Germline-derived CDR1 and CDR2 are MNHEY and SVGAGI. Trimming took off 4 bases at V and 9 bases at J, with 13 bases between the two ends. The CDR3 region has the DNA TGTGCCAGCAGTTCTAGCGGGACAGGTGAGCAGTTCTTC. It translates to CASSSSGTGEQFF.

The rearrangement links TRBV7-2 to TRBJ1-5, with TRBD1 matching over 7 bases. The CDR3 runs to 17 residues. In germline, CDR1 is SGHTA, CDR2 FQGNSA. V lost 5 bases and J lost 5; bases outside the gene matches: 15. DNA for the CDR3: TGTGCCAGCAGCCCTGACGGAGTACAGGGGTTTGATCAGCCCCAGCATTTT. This codes for CASSPDGVQGFDQPQHF.

The chain joins TRBV5-1 to TRBJ1-4; a weak D match, TRBD1 (6 bases). CDR1 SGHRS and CDR2 YFSETQ come from the germline V gene. This CDR3 spans 16 amino acids. Trimming pared 1 base from V and 0 bases from J, leaving 10 bases between. The CDR3 DNA reads TGCGCCAGCAGCTTGATAGGGACAACAACTAATGAAAAACTGTTTTTT. Residues: CASSLIGTTTNEKLFF. The complete variable domain, with remaining parts taken from reference TRBV5-1 and TRBJ1-4, reads KAGVTQTPRYLIKTRGQQVTLSCSPISGHRSVSWYQQTPGQGLQFLFEYFSETQRNKGNFPGRFSGRQFSNSRSEMNVSTLELGDSALYLCASSLIGTTTNEKLFFGSGTQLSVL.

A single count supports this clone. V usage is TRBV14 and J usage is TRBJ2-2, with D perhaps matching TRBD1 (6 bases). V was pared by 4 bases and J by 6 bases, with 9 bases between. The CDR3 is 13 amino acids. CDR1 is SGHDN and CDR2 is FVKESK in the germline V gene. Here the CDR3 reads CASSPSGAGELFF. DNA of the CDR3: TGTGCCAGCAGCCCGTCAGGGGCCGGGGAGCTGTTTTTT.

This clone came up once. The chain is built from TRBV6-5 and TRBJ1-2; TRBD1 agrees at 8 bases. The V gene end was trimmed by 6 bases and the J gene end by 3 bases; junction bases not matched to a gene: 9. Germline V gene lookup returns CDR1 MNHEY and CDR2 SVGAGI. This CDR3 is built from 15 residues. Written as DNA, the CDR3 is TGTGCCAGCAGGGCCCCAGGGGGCCGGGACTATGGCTACACCTTC. It encodes CASRAPGGRDYGYTF.

This clone was seen once. The CDR3: CASSWGQSTDTQYF. The CDR3 DNA reads as TGTGCCAGCAGTTGGGGACAGAGCACAGATACGCAGTATTTT. This chain connects TRBV6-4 to TRBJ2-3, with 7 bases that match TRBD1. There are 14 residues in the CDR3. Germline CDR1 and CDR2: MRHNA and SNTAGT. The V and J ends lost 5 bases and 0 bases, in that order; junction bases with no gene match: 2.

This sequence joins TRBV5-1 and TRBJ2-2; D remains unclear. Germline loops: CDR1 SGHRS, CDR2 YFSETQ. The CDR3 covers 16 residues. V lost 2 bases and J 6 bases, leaving 17 bases between the germline ends. CDR3 in DNA: TGCGCCAGCAGCTTTAACGGCGGTTTGCCGGCCGGGGAGCTGTTTTTT. This codes for CASSFNGGLPAGELFF.

This clone was detected only once. The DNA for the CDR3 is TGTGCCAGCCAGACAGGACTAGCAAACGAGCAGTACTTC. Protein sequence: CASQTGLANEQYF. The chain employs TRBV2 and TRBJ2-7, with TRBD2 matching over 8 bases. Germline V gene data show CDR1 as SNHLY and CDR2 as FYNNEI. With V trimmed by 8 bases and J by 5 bases, 8 bases remained unmatched. The CDR3 covers 13 residues.

The rearrangement links TRBV11-3 to TRBJ2-5; perhaps TRBD1 as D (6 bases). The CDR3 loop spans 13 amino acids. Trimming pared 5 bases from V and 5 bases from J, leaving 12 bases between. Germline values: CDR1 SGHNT, CDR2 YENEEA. CDR3 loop: CASSVNRVETQYF. CDR3 nucleotide sequence: TGTGCCAGCAGCGTAAACAGGGTTGAGACCCAGTACTTC.

V usage is TRBV4-3 and J usage is TRBJ1-2, with D unclear. The CDR3 extends over 14 amino acids. Germline CDR1 is LGHNA and CDR2 is YSLEER. The V end lost 0 bases, the J end lost 4 bases, and 9 bases lay between the germline ends. DNA of the CDR3: TGCGCCAGCAGCCAAGATGGCGGACTCTATGGCTACACCTTC. It specifies CASSQDGGLYGYTF.

The rearrangement links TRBV4-2 to TRBJ2-7; D might be TRBD1 (5 bases). Trimming removed 4 bases at V and 0 bases at J, with 13 bases between. Per germline, CDR1 LGHNA and CDR2 YNFKEQ. The CDR3 has 15 amino acids. In DNA, the CDR3 is TGTGCCAGCAGCCGAGTCCGGCAGGGCTCCTACGAGCAGTACTTC. This encodes CASSRVRQGSYEQYF.

A few counts support this clone. This sample also contains other DNA sequences that code for the same CDR3. The chain combines TRBV7-9 with TRBJ2-1; TRBD1 matches at 7 bases. The CDR3 is made up of 15 amino acids. V trimming: 5 bases; J trimming: 2 bases; junction bases outside the gene matches: 6. Germline V CDR1 and CDR2: SEHNR, FQNEAQ (reference sequence). CDR3: CASSPRGGAYNEQFF. The CDR3 nucleotides read TGTGCCAGCAGCCCTCGAGGGGGCGCCTACAATGAGCAGTTCTTC. The full variable domain, completed using reference TRBV7-9 and TRBJ2-1, is DTGVSQNPRHKITKRGQNVTFRCDPISEHNRLYWYRQTLGQGPEFLTYFQNEAQLEKSRLLSDRFSAERPKGSFSTLEIQRTEQGDSAMYLCASSPRGGAYNEQFFGPGTRLTVL.

The rearrangement joins TRBV2 to TRBJ2-5; TRBD2 matches at 12 bases. Germline values: CDR1 SNHLY, CDR2 FYNNEI. The length of the CDR3 is 16 residues. Trimming took 11 bases from V and 5 from J; bases not matched to a gene: 15. Here the CDR3 reads CASKAGRLAGVETQYF. The CDR3 nucleotides are TGTGCCTCGAAAGCAGGGAGACTAGCGGGAGTTGAGACCCAGTACTTC.

The rearrangement uses TRBV3-1 (or the pseudogene TRBV3-2) and TRBJ2-7; tentative D call: TRBD1 (6 bases). The CDR3 spans 13 residues. The ends were cut back, 2 bases at V and 6 bases at J, with 11 bases in the middle. Germline V CDR1 and CDR2: LGHDT, YNNKEL (reference sequence). CDR3 amino acids: CASSQTTGSEQYF. CDR3 bases: TGTGCCAGCAGCCAAACTACAGGGTCCGAGCAGTACTTC.

The table lists this clone with a count of one. This chain uses TRBV10-1 with TRBJ2-1; 8 nucleotides match TRBD2. Germline CDR1 reads WNHNN; CDR2 reads SYGVQD (reference sequence). Trimming took 7 bases from V and 2 from J; bases not matched to a gene: 19. The CDR3 covers 19 residues. CDR3 in DNA: TGCGCCAGCACCCCCCCCCAGGGTCGAGGACTAGCCCCCTACAATGAGCAGTTCTTC. Translated: CASTPPQGRGLAPYNEQFF.

The V gene is TRBV5-1, the J gene TRBJ2-3, with 9 bases matching TRBD1. The CDR3 runs to 16 residues. The germline V gene encodes CDR1 SGHRS and CDR2 YFSETQ. V trimming: 4 bases; J trimming: 0 bases; junction bases outside the gene matches: 6. The CDR3 loop is CASSVTGGPSTDTQYF. The CDR3 coding sequence is TGCGCCAGCAGCGTTACAGGGGGCCCTAGCACAGATACGCAGTATTTT.

V gene TRBV14 combines with J gene TRBJ2-1; 9 bases are a match to TRBD1. V was pared by 1 base and J by 8 bases, with 9 bases of the junction left unmatched. In germline, CDR1 is SGHDN, CDR2 FVKESK. The CDR3 is 16 amino acids. The CDR3 is CASSQVTGGAGDEQFF. The CDR3 DNA follows: TGTGCCAGCAGCCAAGTTACAGGGGGCGCGGGAGATGAGCAGTTCTTC.

The chain links TRBV25-1 to TRBJ1-2; maybe TRBD1 (5 bases). With 7 bases removed from V and 4 bases from J, the gap between germline ends came to 16 bases. Germline V gene sequence: CDR1 MGHDK, CDR2 SYGVNS. This CDR3 contains 14 residues. The CDR3 protein is CASTDGGHSYGYTF. CDR3 in DNA: TGTGCCAGCACTGACGGCGGACACTCCTATGGCTACACCTTC.

This clone was seen just once. V is TRBV6-2 or TRBV6-3 and J is TRBJ1-2; perhaps TRBD1 as D (5 bases). The ends were cut back, 1 base at V and 6 bases at J, with 6 bases in the middle. Per germline, CDR1 MNHEY and CDR2 SVGEGT. CDR3 length: 12 residues. This CDR3 is CASSYFRDGYTF. For the CDR3, the DNA is TGTGCCAGCAGTTACTTCAGGGATGGCTACACCTTC.

The chain carries TRBV5-1 and TRBJ1-1, with D possibly being TRBD1 (5 bases). From germline, CDR1 is SGHRS and CDR2 YFSETQ. This CDR3 has 14 residues. Trimming pared 4 bases from V and 0 bases from J, leaving 10 bases between. The CDR3 is CASSRGFMNTEAFF. The CDR3 DNA reads TGCGCCAGCAGCAGGGGTTTTATGAACACTGAAGCTTTCTTT.

V and J are TRBV5-1 and TRBJ2-7; a possible D gene is TRBD1 (6 bases). V shed 4 bases and J shed 0 bases, with 11 bases lying between them. This CDR3 contains 14 residues. CDR1 is SGHRS and CDR2 is YFSETQ in the germline V gene. The CDR3: CASSAGQSSYEQYF. In nucleotides, the CDR3 is TGCGCCAGCAGCGCTGGACAGAGCTCCTACGAGCAGTACTTC.

The J gene is TRBJ1-4, the V gene TRBV5-6; possibly TRBD1 for D (5 bases). CDR1 is SGHDT and CDR2 is YYEEEE in the germline V gene. The V gene lost 3 bases and the J gene lost 1 base, with 13 bases spanning the gap. There are 16 residues in the CDR3. CDR3 nucleotide sequence: TGTGCCAGCAGCTCCCTCCCCAGGGAAACTAATGAAAAACTGTTTTTT. It specifies CASSSLPRETNEKLFF.

This clone was seen only a few times. The chain recombines TRBV7-9 with TRBJ2-7; TRBD2 agrees at 12 bases. Germline-derived CDR1 and CDR2 are SEHNR and FQNEAQ (reference sequence). The CDR3 spans 15 residues. V lost 1 base and J lost 2; bases outside the gene matches: 0. This CDR3 is CASSLGTSGTYEQYF. CDR3 DNA: TGTGCCAGCAGCTTAGGGACTAGCGGGACCTACGAGCAGTACTTC.

The V and J genes are TRBV18 and TRBJ1-2; the match to TRBD1 covers 7 bases. V was clipped by 2 bases and J by 4 bases; unmatched bases: 10. CDR3 length: 16 residues. In germline, CDR1 is KGHSH, CDR2 LQKENI. CDR3 residues: CASSPDRVPGSYGYTF. CDR3 coding DNA: TGTGCCAGCTCACCAGACAGGGTTCCTGGGTCCTATGGCTACACCTTC.